This T cell receptor beta chain was retrieved from a study of post-analysis software for immune sequencing data. Study results and limitations: Normalized Chao1 diversity was significantly lower in multiple sclerosis patients than in controls. The five TRBV segments detected at higher frequency in patients than in controls included TRBV5-6, TRBV5-1 and TRBV20-1.

This clonotype turned up a few times. What it binds is unknown. TCR beta cDNA libraries included unique molecular identifiers. Input amounts of 1 to 10 million T cells were used. These gave about 500,000 cDNA molecules, so each molecule approximated one T cell. MiXCR was run by TCRdb on the PCR reads, yielding one entry per CDR3 protein. The profile covers about 540,000 distinct CDR3 sequences, with roughly 34% appearing a single time and roughly 6% taken by the ten largest. The CDR3 consists of 12 residues. The germline V gene encodes CDR1 DFQATT and CDR2 SNEGSKA (reference sequence). V was shortened by 5 bases and J by 13 bases, with 18 bases between the two germline ends.

Sample: blood. The TCR comes from a girl aged 2-17 years with multiple sclerosis. The chain carries TRBV20-1 and TRBJ2-4, with D perhaps matching TRBD2 (6 bases). The CDR3 DNA reads TGCAGTGCTCCGGGACCGGGCGGGGAGCAGTACTTC. It translates to CSAPGPGGEQYF.